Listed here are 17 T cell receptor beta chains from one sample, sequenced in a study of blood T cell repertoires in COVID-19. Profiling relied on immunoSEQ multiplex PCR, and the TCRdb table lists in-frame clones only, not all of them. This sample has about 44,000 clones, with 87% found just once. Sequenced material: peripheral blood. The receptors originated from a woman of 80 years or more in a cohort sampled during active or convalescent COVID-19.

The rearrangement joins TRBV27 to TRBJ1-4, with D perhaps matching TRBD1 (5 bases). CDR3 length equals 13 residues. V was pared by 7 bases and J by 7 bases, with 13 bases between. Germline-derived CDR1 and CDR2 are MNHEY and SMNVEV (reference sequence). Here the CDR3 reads CASTLRRGEKLFF. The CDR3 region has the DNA TGTGCCAGCACCCTCAGGAGGGGTGAAAAACTGTTTTTT.

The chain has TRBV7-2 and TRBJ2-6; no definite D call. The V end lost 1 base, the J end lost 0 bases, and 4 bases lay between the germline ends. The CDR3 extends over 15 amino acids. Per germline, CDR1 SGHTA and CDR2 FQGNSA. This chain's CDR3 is CASSLGHSGANVLTF. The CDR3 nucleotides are TGTGCCAGCAGCTTAGGGCACTCTGGGGCCAACGTCCTGACTTTC.

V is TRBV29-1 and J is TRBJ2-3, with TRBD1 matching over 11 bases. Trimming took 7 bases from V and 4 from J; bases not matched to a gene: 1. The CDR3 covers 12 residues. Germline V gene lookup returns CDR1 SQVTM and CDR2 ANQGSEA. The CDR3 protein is CSEGQGADTQYF. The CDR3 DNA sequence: TGCAGCGAGGGACAGGGGGCAGATACGCAGTATTTT.

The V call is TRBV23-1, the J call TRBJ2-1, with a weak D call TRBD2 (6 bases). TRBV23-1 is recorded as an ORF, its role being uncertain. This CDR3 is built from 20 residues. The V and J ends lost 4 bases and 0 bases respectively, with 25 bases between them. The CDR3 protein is CASSPWGEGPPRGSYNEQFF. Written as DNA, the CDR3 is TGCGCCAGCAGTCCGTGGGGGGAAGGGCCCCCGAGAGGCTCCTACAATGAGCAGTTCTTC.

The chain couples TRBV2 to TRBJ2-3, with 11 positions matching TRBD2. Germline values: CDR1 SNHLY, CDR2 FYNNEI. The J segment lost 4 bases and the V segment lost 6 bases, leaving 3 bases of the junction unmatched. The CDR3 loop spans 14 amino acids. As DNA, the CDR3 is TGTGCCAGCAGCTATAGCGGGAGGGCAGATACGCAGTATTTT. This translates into CASSYSGRADTQYF.

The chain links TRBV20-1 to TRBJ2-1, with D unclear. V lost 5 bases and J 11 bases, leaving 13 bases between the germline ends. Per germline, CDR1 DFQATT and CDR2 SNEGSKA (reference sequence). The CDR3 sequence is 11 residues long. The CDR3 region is CSAPRGAKQFF. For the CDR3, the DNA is TGCAGTGCTCCCCGTGGAGCTAAGCAGTTCTTC.

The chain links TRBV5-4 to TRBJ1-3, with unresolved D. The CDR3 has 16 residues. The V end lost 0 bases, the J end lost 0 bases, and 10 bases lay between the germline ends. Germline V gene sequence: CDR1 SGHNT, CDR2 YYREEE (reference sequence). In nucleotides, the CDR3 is TGTGCCAGCAGCTTGGACCGGGGTCCCTCTGGAAACACCATATATTTT. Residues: CASSLDRGPSGNTIYF.

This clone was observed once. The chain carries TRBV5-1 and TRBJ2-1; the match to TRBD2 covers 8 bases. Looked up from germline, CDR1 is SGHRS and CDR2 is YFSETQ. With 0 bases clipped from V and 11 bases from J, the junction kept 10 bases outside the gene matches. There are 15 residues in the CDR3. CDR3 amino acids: CASSLEVAGPSKQFF. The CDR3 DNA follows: TGCGCCAGCAGCTTGGAGGTAGCGGGGCCCTCCAAGCAGTTCTTC. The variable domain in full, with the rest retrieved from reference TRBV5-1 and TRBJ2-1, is KAGVTQTPRYLIKTRGQQVTLSCSPISGHRSVSWYQQTPGQGLQFLFEYFSETQRNKGNFPGRFSGRQFSNSRSEMNVSTLELGDSALYLCASSLEVAGPSKQFFGPGTRLTVL.

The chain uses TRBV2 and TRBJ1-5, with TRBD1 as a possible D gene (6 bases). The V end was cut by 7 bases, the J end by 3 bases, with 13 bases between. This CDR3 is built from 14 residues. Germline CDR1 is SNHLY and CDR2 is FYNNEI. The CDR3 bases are TGTGCCAGCACCCTAAGACAGGACAATCAGCCCCAGCATTTT. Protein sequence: CASTLRQDNQPQHF.

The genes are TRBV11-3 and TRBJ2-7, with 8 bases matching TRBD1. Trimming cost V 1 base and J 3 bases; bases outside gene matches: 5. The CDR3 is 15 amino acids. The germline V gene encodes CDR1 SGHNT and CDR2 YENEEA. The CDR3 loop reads CASSLAPTGVYEQYF. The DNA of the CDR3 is TGTGCCAGCAGCTTAGCTCCGACAGGGGTCTACGAGCAGTACTTC.

The CDR3 protein is CASSHQGHYGYTF. The CDR3 nucleotides are TGTGCCAGCAGTCACCAGGGGCACTATGGCTACACCTTC. The chain employs TRBV6-5 and TRBJ1-2, with a weak D call TRBD1 (6 bases). V lost 5 bases to trimming and J lost 3 bases, with 10 bases between them. The CDR3 covers 13 residues. Germline V CDR1 and CDR2: MNHEY, SVGAGI.

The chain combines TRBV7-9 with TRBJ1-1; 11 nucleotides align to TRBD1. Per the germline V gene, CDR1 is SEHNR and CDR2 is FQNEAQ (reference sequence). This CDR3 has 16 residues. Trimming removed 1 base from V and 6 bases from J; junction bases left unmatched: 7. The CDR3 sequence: CASSLEWDRGIAEAFF. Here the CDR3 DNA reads TGTGCCAGCAGCTTAGAGTGGGACAGGGGGATTGCTGAAGCTTTCTTT.

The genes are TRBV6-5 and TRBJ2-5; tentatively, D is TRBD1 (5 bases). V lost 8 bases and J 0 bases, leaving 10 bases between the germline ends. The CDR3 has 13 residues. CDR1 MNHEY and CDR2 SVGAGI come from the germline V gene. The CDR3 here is CASRRGDQETQYF. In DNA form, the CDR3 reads TGTGCCAGCCGAAGGGGTGACCAAGAGACCCAGTACTTC.

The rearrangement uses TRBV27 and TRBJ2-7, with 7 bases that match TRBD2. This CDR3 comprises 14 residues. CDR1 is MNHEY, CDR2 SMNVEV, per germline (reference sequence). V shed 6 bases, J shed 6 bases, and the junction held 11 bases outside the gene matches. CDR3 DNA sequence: TGTGCCAGCAGAGAGGGAGGGTACTCGAGCGAGCAGTACTTC. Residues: CASREGGYSSEQYF.

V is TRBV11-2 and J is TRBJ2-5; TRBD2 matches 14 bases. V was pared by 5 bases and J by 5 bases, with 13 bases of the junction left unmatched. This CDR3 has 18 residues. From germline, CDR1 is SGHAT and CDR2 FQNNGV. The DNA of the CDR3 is TGTGCCAGCAGCCCGTGGACTAGCGGGAGGTCGAGTGGGGAGACCCAGTACTTC. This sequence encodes CASSPWTSGRSSGETQYF.

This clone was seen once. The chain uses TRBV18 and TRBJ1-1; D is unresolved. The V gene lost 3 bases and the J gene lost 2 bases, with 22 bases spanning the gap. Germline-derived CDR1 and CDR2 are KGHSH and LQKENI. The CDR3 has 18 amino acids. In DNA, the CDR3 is TGTGCCAGCTCACCCCTAAATGGAGGGCGAAGTAAAAACACTGAAGCTTTCTTT. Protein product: CASSPLNGGRSKNTEAFF.

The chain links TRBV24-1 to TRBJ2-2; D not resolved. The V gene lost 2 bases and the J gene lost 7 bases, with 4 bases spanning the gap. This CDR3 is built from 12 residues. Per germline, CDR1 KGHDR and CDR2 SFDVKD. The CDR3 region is CATSDWHGELFF. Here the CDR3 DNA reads TGTGCCACCAGTGATTGGCACGGGGAGCTGTTTTTT.